Below are 10 T cell receptor beta chains sequenced from a single sample in a study of persistence of HIV-infected CD4 T cells. This was the immunoSEQ version 4 assay in survey mode. This table comes from immunoSEQ multiplex PCR, and its TCRdb copy is limited to in-frame clones, with some not included. This table holds 35,000 to 55,000 clones, 80% to 95% found once. Their cognate antigens are unknown. Cells were stimulated nonspecifically with anti-CD3/anti-CD28 magnetic beads. CD4+ T cells upregulating both CD40 ligand and CD69 were sorted as responding cells. The source was CD4+ T cells sorted from PBMCs after approximately 19-hour stimulation, collected from a patient who received antiretroviral therapy. These TCRs come from an adult man with HIV who was CMV-seropositive.

The rearrangement uses TRBV25-1 and TRBJ1-2; perhaps TRBD1 as D (5 bases). Germline CDR1 MGHDK, CDR2 SYGVNS. V lost 4 bases and J lost 8, with 20 bases in between. The CDR3 loop spans 15 amino acids. The CDR3 reads CASSASWTTFGGYTF. The DNA for the CDR3 is TGTGCCAGCAGTGCTTCTTGGACAACCTTCGGGGGCTACACCTTC.

The V call is TRBV7-8, the J call TRBJ2-7; TRBD2 is a possible D gene (5 bases). The V gene lost 2 bases and the J gene lost 6 bases, with 14 bases spanning the gap. This CDR3 comprises 14 residues. The germline CDR1 and CDR2 sequences are SGHVS and FQNEAQ. CDR3 amino acids: CASSLRRSDSEQYF. The CDR3 bases are TGTGCCAGCAGCTTACGACGCTCGGACTCCGAGCAGTACTTC.

This clone was counted between two and nine times. The V call is TRBV9, the J call TRBJ1-4, with D possibly matching TRBD1 (5 bases). CDR1 and CDR2 from the germline V gene are SGDLS and YYNGEE. V was shortened by 1 base and J by 8 bases, with 12 bases between the two germline ends. The CDR3 totals 14 residues. The CDR3: CASSVSRVREKLFF. The CDR3 DNA is TGTGCCAGCAGCGTATCCAGGGTTAGAGAAAAACTGTTTTTT. Based on the CDR3 plus reference TRBV9 and TRBJ1-4, the full variable domain is DSGVTQTPKHLITATGQRVTLRCSPRSGDLSVYWYQQSLDQGLQFLIQYYNGEERAKGNILERFSAQQFPDLHSELNLSSLELGDSALYFCASSVSRVREKLFFGSGTQLSVL.

The chain carries TRBV7-7 and TRBJ2-7; TRBD1 matches 9 bases. The V segment lost 5 bases and the J segment 5 bases; nucleotides outside the gene matches: 10. The CDR3 contains 15 residues. In germline, CDR1 is SSHAT, CDR2 FNYEAQ (reference sequence). The CDR3 coding sequence is TGTGCCAGCAGCCGAGGGACAGGGCGGGTTGACGAGCAGTACTTC. Protein: CASSRGTGRVDEQYF.

The chain employs TRBV5-1 and TRBJ1-1; a weak D match, TRBD1 (6 bases). The V end lost 0 bases, the J end lost 3 bases, and 6 bases lay between the germline ends. The CDR3 sequence is 13 residues long. The germline gives CDR1 SGHRS, CDR2 YFSETQ. In DNA form, the CDR3 reads TGCGCCAGCAGCTTGGGACAGGACACTGAAGCTTTCTTT. Residues: CASSLGQDTEAFF.

The chain uses TRBV30 and TRBJ1-3; no definite D call. Germline-derived CDR1 and CDR2 are GTSNPN and SVGIG (reference sequence). This CDR3 has 15 amino acids. The V end was cut by 1 base, the J end by 0 bases, with 10 bases between. The CDR3 DNA is TGTGCCTGGAGTGCCGGAGTCCTCTCTGGAAACACCATATATTTT. Amino acids: CAWSAGVLSGNTIYF.

V gene TRBV5-1 combines with J gene TRBJ2-7; no reliable D call. CDR3 length: 13 amino acids. Trimming stripped 4 bases from V and 2 bases from J, with 10 bases between. Germline V gene data show CDR1 as SGHRS and CDR2 as YFSETQ. The CDR3 is CASSHYRAYEQYF. In nucleotides, the CDR3 is TGCGCCAGCAGCCATTACAGAGCCTACGAGCAGTACTTC.

This clone was found once. This sequence joins TRBV6-5 and TRBJ2-1; 8 nucleotides agree with TRBD1. This CDR3 is 14 amino acids long. V lost 6 bases, J lost 6 bases, and 7 bases stayed unmatched. CDR1 and CDR2 from the germline V gene are MNHEY and SVGAGI. CDR3 region: CASREDREGNEQFF. The CDR3 bases are TGTGCCAGCAGGGAGGACAGGGAAGGCAATGAGCAGTTCTTC.

The genes are TRBV29-1 and TRBJ1-2; D gene uncertain. The CDR3 loop spans 11 amino acids. Per germline, CDR1 SQVTM and CDR2 ANQGSEA. V gave up 4 bases and J gave up 2 bases, with 5 bases separating them. The CDR3 region is CSVATNYGYTF. The CDR3 region has the DNA TGCAGCGTTGCCACAAACTATGGCTACACCTTC.

V gene TRBV19 combines with J gene TRBJ2-2; 10 bases match TRBD2. The CDR3 covers 20 residues. Looked up from germline, CDR1 is LNHDA and CDR2 is SQIVND (reference sequence). V lost 3 bases to trimming and J lost 1 base; unmatched junction nucleotides: 14. The CDR3 DNA is TGTGCCAGTAGTATCTCCCGGCTAGCGGGGGACAGAAGGAACACCGGGGAGCTGTTTTTT. Translation gives CASSISRLAGDRRNTGELFF.